This T cell receptor beta chain appears in the sequencing data of a study of shared clonotypes between healthy human individuals. The CDR3 runs to 15 residues. Deletions cut 3 bases from V and 5 bases from J, with 18 bases between. The germline CDR1 and CDR2 sequences are SGHRS and YFSETQ. Naive CD8 cells were CD45RO-negative, positively selected for CCR7, excluding terminally differentiated effector memory CD45RA+ cells. Within Nashville, Tennessee resided all donors, each a Caucasian adult. For this clone: What it binds is unknown.

General study findings and limits: Represented genetic and exposure-history diversity was restricted by having few donors. The sharing of approximately 5.1% of naive CD4 clonotypes was seen across several donors.

Every subset's genomic DNA went evenly onto several immunoSEQ plates. Produced via immunoSEQ multiplex PCR; TCRdb's table is partial and in-frame only. The sample consists of some 740,000 clones, roughly 92% of them appearing once. The receptor comes from a man under 40 in good health. J is TRBJ2-7 and V is TRBV5-1; D remains unclear. The material sequenced was naive CD8+ T cells sorted from blood. This CDR3 reads CASSWRGGVVDEQYF. CDR3 bases: TGCGCCAGCAGCTGGCGAGGTGGGGTCGTCGACGAGCAGTACTTC.